The 5 T cell receptor beta chains below all came from one sample that was sequenced in a study of OX40 agonist ivuxolimab in advanced cancers. Produced via immunoSEQ multiplex PCR; TCRdb's table is partial and in-frame only. The sample records about 79,000 clones, roughly 84% being singletons. Sequenced here: CD4+ or CD8+ T cells sorted from blood, sampled in a trial of the OX40 agonist ivuxolimab. Source of these receptors: an adult with an advanced solid tumor such as melanoma, head and neck, liver or kidney cancer.

This clone was recorded only once. The chain recombines TRBV18 with TRBJ1-5, with D unresolved. Trimming left V 3 bases short and J 2 bases short, with 11 bases between. Germline lookup yields CDR1 KGHSH and CDR2 LQKENI. The CDR3 is 15 residues long. The CDR3 DNA follows: TGTGCCAGCTCACCTCTAGAGGGTCGCAATCAGCCCCAGCATTTT. It encodes CASSPLEGRNQPQHF.

J is TRBJ1-1 and V is TRBV28; D gene unclear. Germline lookup yields CDR1 MDHEN and CDR2 SYDVKM. Trimming left V 3 bases short and J 1 base short, with 6 bases between. The CDR3 is made up of 13 amino acids. CDR3 region: CASSFPGNTEAFF. The CDR3 bases are TGTGCCAGCAGTTTCCCGGGGAACACTGAAGCTTTCTTT.

This clone appeared a few times. J is TRBJ2-1 and V is TRBV5-1, with 9 bases lining up with TRBD2. The junction had 9 bases not matched to a gene; V was cut back by 0 bases and J by 5 bases. CDR3 length: 17 residues. Germline V gene data show CDR1 as SGHRS and CDR2 as YFSETQ. The DNA for the CDR3 is TGCGCCAGCAGCTTGGTACTCGTGCGGGAGGGCCACAATGAGCAGTTCTTC. Its protein product is CASSLVLVREGHNEQFF.

A few counts support this clone. The rearrangement uses TRBV18 and TRBJ1-1, with D uncertain. Germline values: CDR1 KGHSH, CDR2 LQKENI. Trimming shortened V by 6 bases and J by 4 bases, and 12 bases separated the two germline ends. The CDR3 contains 13 residues. CDR3 DNA: TGTGCCAGCTCTCCCGGCCCGGGCACTGAAGCTTTCTTT. Amino acid sequence: CASSPGPGTEAFF.

There are a few counts of this clone. The V gene is TRBV5-1, the J gene TRBJ2-2; TRBD1 agrees at 7 bases. The CDR3 runs 17 residues. After removal of 2 bases from V and 7 bases from J, the junction contained 14 bases not matched to a gene. CDR1 is SGHRS, CDR2 YFSETQ, per germline. In DNA, the CDR3 is TGCGCCAGCAGCTTCGACGCCGGGACAGTGGGCGGCGGGGAGCTGTTTTTT. Translating it yields CASSFDAGTVGGGELFF.